This T cell receptor beta chain derives from a study of T cell responses to AZD1222 COVID-19 vaccine. Study outcomes and limitations: At study baseline, merely roughly 6 AZD1222 recipients were seropositive. The CD4 TCRs associated with vaccination extended across spike and predominated at 160-218 and 743-854. Clonal diversity may have been underestimated in mostly white British donors.

Trimming took 11 bases from V and 6 from J, leaving 17 bases between them. Germline CDR1 reads SGHNT; CDR2 reads YENEEA. This CDR3 spans 12 amino acids. It was second doses at about 4 or about 12 weeks that were pooled. Some clones are missing from TCRdb's copy, which holds only in-frame ones; the method was immunoSEQ multiplex PCR. The sample has about 110,000 clones, 80% to 90% seen once; the top ten hold roughly 15%. As to this clone: The target antigen is unknown.

The sequencing here drew on peripheral blood, taken 28 days after the second AZD1222 dose. This sequence originates from an adult who received the AZD1222 COVID-19 vaccine. This chain connects TRBV11-3 to TRBJ2-7; D tentatively reads TRBD1 or TRBD2 (5 bases each). The CDR3 loop is CASGWGNLEQYF. In DNA form, the CDR3 reads TGTGCCTCCGGTTGGGGGAATCTCGAGCAGTACTTC. The whole variable domain, filled in from reference TRBV11-3 and TRBJ2-7, reads EAGVVQSPRYKIIEKKQPVAFWCNPISGHNTLYWYLQNLGQGPELLIRYENEEAVDDSQLPKDRFSAERLKGVDSTLKIQPAELGDSAVYLCASGWGNLEQYFGPGTRLTVT.